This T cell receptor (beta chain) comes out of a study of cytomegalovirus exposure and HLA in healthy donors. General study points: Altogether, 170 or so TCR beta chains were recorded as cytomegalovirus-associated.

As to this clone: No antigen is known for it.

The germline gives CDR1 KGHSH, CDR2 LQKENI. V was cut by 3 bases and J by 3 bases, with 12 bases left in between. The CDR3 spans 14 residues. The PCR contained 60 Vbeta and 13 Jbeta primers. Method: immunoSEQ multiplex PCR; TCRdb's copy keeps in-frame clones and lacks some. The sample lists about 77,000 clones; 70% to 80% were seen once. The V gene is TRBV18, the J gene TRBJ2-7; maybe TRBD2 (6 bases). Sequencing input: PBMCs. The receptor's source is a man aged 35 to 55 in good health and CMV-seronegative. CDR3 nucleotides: TGTGCCAGCTCACCGAGTGACGGGGGCTACGAGCAGTACTTC. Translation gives CASSPSDGGYEQYF.